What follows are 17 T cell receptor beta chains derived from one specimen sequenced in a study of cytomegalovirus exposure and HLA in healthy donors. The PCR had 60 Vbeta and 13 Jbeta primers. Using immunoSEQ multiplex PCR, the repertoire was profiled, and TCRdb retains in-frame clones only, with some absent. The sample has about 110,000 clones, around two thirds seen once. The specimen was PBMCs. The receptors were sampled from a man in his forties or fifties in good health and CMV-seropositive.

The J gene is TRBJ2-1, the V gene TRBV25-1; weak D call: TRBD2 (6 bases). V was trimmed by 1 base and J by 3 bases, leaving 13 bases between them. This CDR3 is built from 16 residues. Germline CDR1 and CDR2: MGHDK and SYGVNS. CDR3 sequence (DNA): TGTGCCAGCAGTGAATTAACGGCGGGATACTACAATGAGCAGTTCTTC. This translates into CASSELTAGYYNEQFF. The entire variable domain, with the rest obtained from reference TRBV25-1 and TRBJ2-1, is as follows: EADIYQTPRYLVIGTGKKITLECSQTMGHDKMYWYQQDPGMELHLIHYSYGVNSTEKGDLSSESTVSRIRTEHFPLTLESARPSHTSQYLCASSELTAGYYNEQFFGPGTRLTVL.

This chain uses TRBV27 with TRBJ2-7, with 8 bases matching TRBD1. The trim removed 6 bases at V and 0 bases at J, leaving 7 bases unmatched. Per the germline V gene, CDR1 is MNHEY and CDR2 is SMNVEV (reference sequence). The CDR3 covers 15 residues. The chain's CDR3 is CASRRDRSNSYEQYF. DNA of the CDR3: TGTGCCAGCAGGAGGGACAGGAGTAACTCCTACGAGCAGTACTTC.

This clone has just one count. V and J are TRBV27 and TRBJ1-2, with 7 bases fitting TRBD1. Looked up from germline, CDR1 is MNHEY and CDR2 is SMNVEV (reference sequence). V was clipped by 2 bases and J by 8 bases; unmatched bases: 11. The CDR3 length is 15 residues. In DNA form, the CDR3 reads TGTGCCAGCAGTTTAACTACAACAGGGGCAGGAGGCTACACCTTC. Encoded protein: CASSLTTTGAGGYTF.

The CDR3 loop is CASNPGGSTDTQYF. CDR3 DNA: TGTGCCAGCAATCCGGGGGGAAGCACAGATACGCAGTATTTT. The chain links TRBV9 to TRBJ2-3, with 7 bases that match TRBD2. CDR3 length equals 14 residues. CDR1 SGDLS and CDR2 YYNGEE come from the germline V gene. Trimming at V came to 6 bases and at J to 0 bases, leaving 4 bases not matched to a gene.

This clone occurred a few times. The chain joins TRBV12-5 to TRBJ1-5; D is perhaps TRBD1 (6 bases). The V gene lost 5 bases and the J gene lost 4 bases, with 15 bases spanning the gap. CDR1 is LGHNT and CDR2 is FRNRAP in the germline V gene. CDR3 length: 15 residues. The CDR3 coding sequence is TGTGCTAGTGGTCCCATGACAGGACCAAATCAGCCCCAGCATTTT. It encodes CASGPMTGPNQPQHF.

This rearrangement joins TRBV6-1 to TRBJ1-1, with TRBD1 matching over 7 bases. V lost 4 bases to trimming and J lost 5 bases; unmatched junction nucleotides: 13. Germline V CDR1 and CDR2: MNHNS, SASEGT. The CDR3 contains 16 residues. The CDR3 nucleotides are TGTGCCAGCAGTGCACACCACGACAGGGAAGGGACTGAAGCTTTCTTT. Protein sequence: CASSAHHDREGTEAFF.

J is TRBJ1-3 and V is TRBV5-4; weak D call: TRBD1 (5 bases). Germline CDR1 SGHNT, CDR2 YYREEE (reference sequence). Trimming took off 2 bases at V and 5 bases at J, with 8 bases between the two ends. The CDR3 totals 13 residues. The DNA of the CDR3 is TGTGCCAGCAGCTTAACAGGCCGAAACACCATATATTTT. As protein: CASSLTGRNTIYF.

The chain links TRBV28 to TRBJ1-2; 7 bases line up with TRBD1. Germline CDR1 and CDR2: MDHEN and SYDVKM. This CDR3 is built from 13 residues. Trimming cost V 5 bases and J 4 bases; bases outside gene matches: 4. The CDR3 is CASSIRTGYGYTF. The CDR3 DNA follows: TGTGCCAGCAGTATCCGGACAGGCTATGGCTACACCTTC.

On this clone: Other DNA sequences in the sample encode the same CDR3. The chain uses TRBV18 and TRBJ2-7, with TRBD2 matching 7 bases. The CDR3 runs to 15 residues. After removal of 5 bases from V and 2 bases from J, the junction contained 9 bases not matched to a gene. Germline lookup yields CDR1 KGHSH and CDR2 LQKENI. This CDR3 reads CASSSRTGGPYEQYF. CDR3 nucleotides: TGTGCCAGCTCATCTAGGACGGGGGGACCCTACGAGCAGTACTTC. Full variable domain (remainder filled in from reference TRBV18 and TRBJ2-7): NAGVMQNPRHLVRRRGQEARLRCSPMKGHSHVYWYRQLPEEGLKFMVYLQKENIIDESGMPKERFSAEFPKEGPSILRIQQVVRGDSAAYFCASSSRTGGPYEQYFGPGTRLTVT.

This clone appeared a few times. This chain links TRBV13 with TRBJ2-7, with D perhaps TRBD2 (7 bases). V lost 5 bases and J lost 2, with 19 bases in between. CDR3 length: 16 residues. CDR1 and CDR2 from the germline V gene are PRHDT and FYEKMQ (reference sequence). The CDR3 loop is CASSLTGGGLTYEQYF. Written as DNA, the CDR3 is TGTGCCAGCAGCCTTACTGGGGGGGGGCTTACCTACGAGCAGTACTTC.

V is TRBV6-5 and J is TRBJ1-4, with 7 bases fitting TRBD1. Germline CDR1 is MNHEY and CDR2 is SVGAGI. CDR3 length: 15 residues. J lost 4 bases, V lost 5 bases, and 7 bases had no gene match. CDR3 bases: TGTGCCAGCAGTCACAGGGGAAGGGGTAATGAAAAACTGTTTTTT. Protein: CASSHRGRGNEKLFF.

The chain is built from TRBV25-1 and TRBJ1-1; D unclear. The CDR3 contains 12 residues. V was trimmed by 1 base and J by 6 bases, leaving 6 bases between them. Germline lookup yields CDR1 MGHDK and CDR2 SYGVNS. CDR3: CASSEWESEAFF. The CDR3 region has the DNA TGTGCCAGCAGTGAATGGGAGTCTGAAGCTTTCTTT.

CDR3 in DNA: TGTGCCAGCTCACCACCGGGGGCCTCGTGGTATGGCTACACCTTC. As protein: CASSPPGASWYGYTF. This chain joins TRBV18 and TRBJ1-2, with D possibly matching TRBD1 (6 bases). V lost 0 bases and J 5 bases, leaving 13 bases between the germline ends. Germline assignment: CDR1 KGHSH and CDR2 LQKENI. This CDR3 comprises 15 residues.

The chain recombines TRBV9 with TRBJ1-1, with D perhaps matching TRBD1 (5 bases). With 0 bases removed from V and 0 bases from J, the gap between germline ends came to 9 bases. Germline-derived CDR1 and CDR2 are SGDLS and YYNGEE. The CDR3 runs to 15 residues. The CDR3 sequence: CASSVVSGLNTEAFF. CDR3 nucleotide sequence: TGTGCCAGCAGCGTAGTATCAGGGTTGAACACTGAAGCTTTCTTT.

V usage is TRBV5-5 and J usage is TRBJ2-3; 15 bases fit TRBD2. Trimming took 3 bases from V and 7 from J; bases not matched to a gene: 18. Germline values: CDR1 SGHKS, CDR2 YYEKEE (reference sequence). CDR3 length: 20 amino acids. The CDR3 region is CASSSTGPGTSGRLKNTQYF. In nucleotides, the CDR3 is TGTGCCAGCAGCTCCACGGGTCCCGGGACTAGCGGGAGGTTAAAAAATACGCAGTATTTT.

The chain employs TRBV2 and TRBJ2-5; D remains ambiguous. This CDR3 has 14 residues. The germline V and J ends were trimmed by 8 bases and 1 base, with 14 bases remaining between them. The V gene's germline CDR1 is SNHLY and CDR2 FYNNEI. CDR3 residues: CASPPERSQETQYF. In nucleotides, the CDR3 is TGTGCCAGCCCCCCCGAGAGGAGCCAAGAGACCCAGTACTTC.

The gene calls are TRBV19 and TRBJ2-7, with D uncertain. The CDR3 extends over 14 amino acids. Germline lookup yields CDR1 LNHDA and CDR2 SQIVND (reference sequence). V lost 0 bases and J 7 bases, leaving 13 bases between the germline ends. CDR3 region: CASSIEVGRPEQYF. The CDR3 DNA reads TGTGCCAGTAGTATAGAGGTGGGCAGACCTGAGCAGTACTTC.